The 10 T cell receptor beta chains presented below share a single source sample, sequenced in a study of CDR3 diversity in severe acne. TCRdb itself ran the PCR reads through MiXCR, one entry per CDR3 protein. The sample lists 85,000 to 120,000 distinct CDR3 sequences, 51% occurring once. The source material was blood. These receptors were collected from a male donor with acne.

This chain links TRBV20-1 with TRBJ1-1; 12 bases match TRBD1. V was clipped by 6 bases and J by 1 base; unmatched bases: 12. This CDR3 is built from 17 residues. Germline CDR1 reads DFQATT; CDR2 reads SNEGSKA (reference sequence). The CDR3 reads CSAPKPGQGARNTEAFF. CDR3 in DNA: TGCAGTGCGCCTAAACCGGGACAGGGGGCACGGAACACTGAAGCTTTCTTT.

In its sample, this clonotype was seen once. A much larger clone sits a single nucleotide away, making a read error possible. The CDR3 protein is CVSSFIPTKGTLHF. In nucleotides, the CDR3 is TGTGTCAGCAGTTTTATACCCACCAAAGGGACCCTCCACTTT. The chain uses TRBV12-3 or TRBV12-4 and TRBJ1-6, with unresolved D. The CDR3 totals 14 residues.

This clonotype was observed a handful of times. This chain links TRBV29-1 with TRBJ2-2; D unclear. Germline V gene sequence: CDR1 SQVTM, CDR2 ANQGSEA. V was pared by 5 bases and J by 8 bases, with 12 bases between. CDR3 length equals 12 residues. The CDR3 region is CSVSSIPGELFF. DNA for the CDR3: TGCAGCGTTTCGTCCATCCCAGGGGAGCTGTTTTTT.

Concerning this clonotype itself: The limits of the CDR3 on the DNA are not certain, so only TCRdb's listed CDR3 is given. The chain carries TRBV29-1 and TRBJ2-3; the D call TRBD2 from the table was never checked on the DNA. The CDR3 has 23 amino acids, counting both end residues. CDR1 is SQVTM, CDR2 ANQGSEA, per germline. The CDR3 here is CSGPSLCSVEEGWPTSGRDTQYF.

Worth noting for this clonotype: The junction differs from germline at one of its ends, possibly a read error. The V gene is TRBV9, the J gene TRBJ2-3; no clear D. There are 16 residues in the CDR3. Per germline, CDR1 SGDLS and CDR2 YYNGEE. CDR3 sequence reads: CAGSFYARAPTDTQYF. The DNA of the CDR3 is TGTGCCGGCAGCTTTTATGCTCGCGCCCCCACAGATACGCAGTATTTT.

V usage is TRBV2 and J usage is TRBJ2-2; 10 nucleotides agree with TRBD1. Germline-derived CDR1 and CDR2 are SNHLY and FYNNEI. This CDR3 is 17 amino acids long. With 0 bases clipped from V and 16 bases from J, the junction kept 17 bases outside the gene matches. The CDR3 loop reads CASSEAGQGTGWGRRFF. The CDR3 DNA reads TGTGCCAGCAGTGAAGCGGGACAGGGGACGGGATGGGGTAGACGGTTTTTT.

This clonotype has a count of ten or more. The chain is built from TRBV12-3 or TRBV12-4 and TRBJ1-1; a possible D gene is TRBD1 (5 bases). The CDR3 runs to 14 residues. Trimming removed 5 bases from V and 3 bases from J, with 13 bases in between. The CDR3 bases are TGTGCCAGCAGTCTCAGGGCCGGCCACACTGAAGCTTTCTTT. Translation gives CASSLRAGHTEAFF.

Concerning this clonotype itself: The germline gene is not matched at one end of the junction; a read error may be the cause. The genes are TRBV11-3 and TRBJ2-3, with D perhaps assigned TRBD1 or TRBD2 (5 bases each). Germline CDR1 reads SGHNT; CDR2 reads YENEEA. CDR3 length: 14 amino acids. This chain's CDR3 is CASSEGRSTDTRYF. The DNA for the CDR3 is TGTGCCAGCAGCGAGGGGCGGAGCACAGATACGCGGTATTTT.

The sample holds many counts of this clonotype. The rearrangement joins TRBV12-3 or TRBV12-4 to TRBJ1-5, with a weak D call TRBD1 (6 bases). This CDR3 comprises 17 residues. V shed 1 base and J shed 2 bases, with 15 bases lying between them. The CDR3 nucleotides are TGTGCCAGCAGTTTAGACACAGGGAAAAGGGGCAATCAGCCCCAGCATTTT. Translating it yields CASSLDTGKRGNQPQHF.

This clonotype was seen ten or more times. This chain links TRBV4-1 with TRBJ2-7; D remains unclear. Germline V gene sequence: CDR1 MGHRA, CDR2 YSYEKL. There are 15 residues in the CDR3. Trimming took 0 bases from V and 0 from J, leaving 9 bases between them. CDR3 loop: CASSQESGSSYEQYF. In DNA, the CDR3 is TGCGCCAGCAGCCAAGAGTCGGGCAGCTCCTACGAGCAGTACTTC.